What follows is one T cell receptor (beta chain) and its context. The data were obtained in a study of blood T cell repertoires in COVID-19. Turning to the study itself: Both acute and convalescent COVID-19 samples were obtained from the United States, Italy and Spain.

The V end was cut by 4 bases, the J end by 8 bases, with 11 bases between. Germline V lookup: CDR1 SNHLY, CDR2 FYNNEI. This CDR3 comprises 13 residues. Original processing notes: Estimation of nucleated cell counts relied on the amplification of reference gene primers. Clones were sequenced by immunoSEQ multiplex PCR, and TCRdb holds only the in-frame ones, with some missing. V and J calls and clone size are given by that table; D and trimming were obtained from the DNA. The data show approximately 220,000 clones, around 85% seen once. J is TRBJ1-4 and V is TRBV2; D unclear. The sequenced sample was peripheral blood. This receptor was taken from a woman aged 45-65 years with acute or convalescent COVID-19. The CDR3 sequence is CASSGGEREKLFF. The CDR3, as DNA: TGTGCCAGCAGTGGGGGAGAACGAGAAAAACTGTTTTTT.